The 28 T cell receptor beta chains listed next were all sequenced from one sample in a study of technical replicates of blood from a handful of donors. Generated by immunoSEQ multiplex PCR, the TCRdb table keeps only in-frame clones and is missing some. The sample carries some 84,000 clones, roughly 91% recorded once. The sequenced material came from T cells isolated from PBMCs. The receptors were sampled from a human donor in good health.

This chain's CDR3 is CASSLAGIGYEQYF. The CDR3 DNA reads as TGTGCCAGCAGTTTAGCGGGGATCGGCTACGAGCAGTACTTC. V and J are TRBV27 and TRBJ2-7; perhaps TRBD2 as D (6 bases). The CDR3 has 14 residues. Germline V gene sequence: CDR1 MNHEY, CDR2 SMNVEV (reference sequence). Deletions cut 2 bases from V and 3 bases from J, with 11 bases between.

The CDR3 region is CASSLGLGVYEQYF. In DNA form, the CDR3 reads TGTGCCAGCAGCTTGGGACTAGGAGTCTACGAGCAGTACTTC. The chain joins TRBV5-4 to TRBJ2-7, with D possibly being TRBD2 (6 bases). Trimming pared 0 bases from V and 3 bases from J, leaving 10 bases between. Germline V gives CDR1 SGHNT, CDR2 YYREEE (reference sequence). The CDR3 loop spans 14 amino acids.

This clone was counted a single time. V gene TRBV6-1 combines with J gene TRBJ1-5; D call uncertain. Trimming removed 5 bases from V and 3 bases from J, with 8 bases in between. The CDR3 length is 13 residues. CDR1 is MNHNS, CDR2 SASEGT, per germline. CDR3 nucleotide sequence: TGTGCCAGCAGTCCCCACACCAATCAGCCCCAGCATTTT. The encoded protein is CASSPHTNQPQHF.

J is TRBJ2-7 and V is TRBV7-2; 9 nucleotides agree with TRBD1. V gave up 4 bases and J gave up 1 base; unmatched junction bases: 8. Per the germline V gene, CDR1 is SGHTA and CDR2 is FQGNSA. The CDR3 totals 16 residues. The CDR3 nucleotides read TGTGCCAGCAGCTCCCGGACAGGGGTGGAATCCTACGAGCAGTACTTC. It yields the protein CASSSRTGVESYEQYF. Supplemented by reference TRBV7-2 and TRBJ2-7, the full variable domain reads GAGVSQSPSNKVTEKGKDVELRCDPISGHTALYWYRQSLGQGLEFLIYFQGNSAPDKSGLPSDRFSAERTGGSVSTLTIQRTQQEDSAVYLCASSSRTGVESYEQYFGPGTRLTVT.

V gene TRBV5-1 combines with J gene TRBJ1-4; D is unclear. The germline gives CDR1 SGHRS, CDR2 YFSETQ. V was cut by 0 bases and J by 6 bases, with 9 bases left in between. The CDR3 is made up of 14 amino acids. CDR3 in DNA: TGCGCCAGCAGCTTGGCCCCGGGATATGAAAAACTGTTTTTT. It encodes CASSLAPGYEKLFF.

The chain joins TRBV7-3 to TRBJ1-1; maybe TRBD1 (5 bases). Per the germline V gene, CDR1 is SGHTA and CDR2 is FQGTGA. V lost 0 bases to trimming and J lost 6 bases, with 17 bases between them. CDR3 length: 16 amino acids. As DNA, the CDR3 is TGTGCCAGCAGCTTAACTGGTGGCGTAGGGGTCCCTGAAGCTTTCTTT. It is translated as CASSLTGGVGVPEAFF.

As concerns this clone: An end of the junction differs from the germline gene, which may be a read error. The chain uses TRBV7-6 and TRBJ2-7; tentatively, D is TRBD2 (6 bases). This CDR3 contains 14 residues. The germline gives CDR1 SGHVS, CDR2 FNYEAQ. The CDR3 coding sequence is TGTGCCAGCAGCGCACGGGGGACCTCCCACGAGCAGTACTTC. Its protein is CASSARGTSHEQYF.

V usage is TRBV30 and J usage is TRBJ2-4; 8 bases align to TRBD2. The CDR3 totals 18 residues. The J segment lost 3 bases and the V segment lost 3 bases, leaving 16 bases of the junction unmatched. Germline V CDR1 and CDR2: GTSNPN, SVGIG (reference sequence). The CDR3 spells CAWSPIKLREVDKNIQYF. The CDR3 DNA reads TGTGCCTGGAGCCCTATTAAATTGCGGGAGGTAGACAAAAACATTCAGTACTTC.

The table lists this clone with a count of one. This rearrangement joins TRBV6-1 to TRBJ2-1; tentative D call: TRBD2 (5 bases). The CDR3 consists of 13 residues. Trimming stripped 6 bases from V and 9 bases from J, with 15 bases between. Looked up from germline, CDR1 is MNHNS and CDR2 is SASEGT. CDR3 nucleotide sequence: TGTGCCAGCAGACTTAGCGAAATGGGTGAGCAGTTCTTC. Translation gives CASRLSEMGEQFF.

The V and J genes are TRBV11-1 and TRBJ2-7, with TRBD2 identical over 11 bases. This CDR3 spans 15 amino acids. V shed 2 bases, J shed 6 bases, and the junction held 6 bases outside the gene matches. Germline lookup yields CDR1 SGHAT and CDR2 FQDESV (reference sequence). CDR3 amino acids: CASSLRLAGIGEQYF. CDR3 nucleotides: TGTGCCAGCAGCTTACGACTAGCGGGAATCGGCGAGCAGTACTTC.

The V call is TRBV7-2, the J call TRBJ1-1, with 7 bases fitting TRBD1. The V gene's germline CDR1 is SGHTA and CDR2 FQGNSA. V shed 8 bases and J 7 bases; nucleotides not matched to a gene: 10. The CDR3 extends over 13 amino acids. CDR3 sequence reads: CASAGQVGSEAFF. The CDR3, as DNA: TGTGCCAGCGCCGGACAGGTGGGGAGTGAAGCTTTCTTT. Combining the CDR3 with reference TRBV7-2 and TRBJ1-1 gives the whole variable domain GAGVSQSPSNKVTEKGKDVELRCDPISGHTALYWYRQSLGQGLEFLIYFQGNSAPDKSGLPSDRFSAERTGGSVSTLTIQRTQQEDSAVYLCASAGQVGSEAFFGQGTRLTVV.

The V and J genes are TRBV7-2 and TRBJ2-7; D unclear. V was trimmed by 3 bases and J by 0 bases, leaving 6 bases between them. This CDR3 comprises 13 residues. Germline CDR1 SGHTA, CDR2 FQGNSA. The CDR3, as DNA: TGTGCCAGCAGCTTTAGCTTCTCCTACGAGCAGTACTTC. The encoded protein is CASSFSFSYEQYF.

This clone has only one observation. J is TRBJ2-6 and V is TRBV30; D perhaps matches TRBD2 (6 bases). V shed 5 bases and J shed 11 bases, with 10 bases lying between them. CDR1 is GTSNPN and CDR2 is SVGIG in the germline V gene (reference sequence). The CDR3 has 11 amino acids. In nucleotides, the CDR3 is TGTGCCTGGTTTGGGACTTACGTCCTGACTTTC. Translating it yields CAWFGTYVLTF.

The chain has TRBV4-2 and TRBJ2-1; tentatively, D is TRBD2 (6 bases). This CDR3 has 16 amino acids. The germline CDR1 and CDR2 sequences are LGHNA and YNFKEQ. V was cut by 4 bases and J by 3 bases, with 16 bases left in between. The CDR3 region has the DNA TGTGCCAGCAGCCGCTCTAGCGAGGAGGGCTACAATGAGCAGTTCTTC. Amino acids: CASSRSSEEGYNEQFF.

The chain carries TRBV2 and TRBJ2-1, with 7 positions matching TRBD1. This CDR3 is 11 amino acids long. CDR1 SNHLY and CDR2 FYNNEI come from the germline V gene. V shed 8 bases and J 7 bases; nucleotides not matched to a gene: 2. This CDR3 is CASAGGNEQFF. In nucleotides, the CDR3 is TGTGCCAGCGCAGGGGGAAATGAGCAGTTCTTC.

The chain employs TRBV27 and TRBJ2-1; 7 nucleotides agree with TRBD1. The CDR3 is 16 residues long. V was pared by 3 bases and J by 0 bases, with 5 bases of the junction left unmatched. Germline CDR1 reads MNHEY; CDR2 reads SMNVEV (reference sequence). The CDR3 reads CASSLTGTSSYNEQFF. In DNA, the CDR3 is TGTGCCAGCAGTTTGACAGGGACGAGCTCCTACAATGAGCAGTTCTTC.

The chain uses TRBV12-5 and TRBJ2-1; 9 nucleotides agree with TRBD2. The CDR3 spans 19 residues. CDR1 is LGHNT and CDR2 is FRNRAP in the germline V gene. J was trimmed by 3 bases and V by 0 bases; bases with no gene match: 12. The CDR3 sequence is CASGLVGRPGLANYNEQFF. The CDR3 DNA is TGTGCTAGTGGTTTGGTGGGGCGACCCGGACTAGCGAACTACAATGAGCAGTTCTTC.

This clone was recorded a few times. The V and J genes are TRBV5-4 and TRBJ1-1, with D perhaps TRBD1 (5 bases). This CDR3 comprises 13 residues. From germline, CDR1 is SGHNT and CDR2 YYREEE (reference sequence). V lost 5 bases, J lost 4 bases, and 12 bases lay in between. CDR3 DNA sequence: TGTGCCAGCAGTGGGGCGGTGACCACTGAAGCTTTCTTT. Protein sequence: CASSGAVTTEAFF. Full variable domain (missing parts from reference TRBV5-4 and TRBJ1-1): ETGVTQSPTHLIKTRGQQVTLRCSSQSGHNTVSWYQQALGQGPQFIFQYYREEENGRGNFPPRFSGLQFPNYSSELNVNALELDDSALYLCASSGAVTTEAFFGQGTRLTVV.

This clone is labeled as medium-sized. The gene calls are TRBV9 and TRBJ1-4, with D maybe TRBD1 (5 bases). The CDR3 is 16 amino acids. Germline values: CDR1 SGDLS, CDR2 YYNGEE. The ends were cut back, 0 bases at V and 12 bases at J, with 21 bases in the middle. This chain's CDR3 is CASSVESSYRGEELFF. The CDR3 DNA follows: TGTGCCAGCAGCGTAGAGTCTAGTTATCGGGGGGAGGAACTGTTTTTT.

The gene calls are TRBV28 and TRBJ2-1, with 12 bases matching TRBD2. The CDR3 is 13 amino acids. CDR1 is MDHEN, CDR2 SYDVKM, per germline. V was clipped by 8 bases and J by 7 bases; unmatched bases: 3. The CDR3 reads CASRTSGVNEQFF. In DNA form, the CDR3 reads TGTGCCAGCCGGACTAGCGGGGTTAATGAGCAGTTCTTC.

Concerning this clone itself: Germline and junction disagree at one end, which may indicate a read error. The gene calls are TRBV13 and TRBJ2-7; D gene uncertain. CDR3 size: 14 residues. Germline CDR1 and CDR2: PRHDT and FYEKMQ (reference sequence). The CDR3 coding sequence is TGTGCCAGCAGCATAGGAGAGGTAACCTACGAGCAGTACTTC. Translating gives CASSIGEVTYEQYF.

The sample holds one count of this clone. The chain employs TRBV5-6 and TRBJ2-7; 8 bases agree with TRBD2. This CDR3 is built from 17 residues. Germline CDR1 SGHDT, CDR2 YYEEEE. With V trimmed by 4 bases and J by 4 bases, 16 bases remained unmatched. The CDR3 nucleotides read TGTGCCAGCAGCGGTTTAATTGCAGCGGGAGCGACGTACGAGCAGTACTTC. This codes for CASSGLIAAGATYEQYF.

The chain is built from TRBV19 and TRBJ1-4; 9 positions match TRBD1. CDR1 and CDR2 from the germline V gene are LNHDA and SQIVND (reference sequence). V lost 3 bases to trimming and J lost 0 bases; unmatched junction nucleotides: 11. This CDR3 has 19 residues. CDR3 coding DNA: TGTGCCAGTAGTATTGGGACAGGGCCCCTAGTTGCAACTAATGAAAAACTGTTTTTT. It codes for CASSIGTGPLVATNEKLFF.

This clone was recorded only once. CDR3 nucleotides: TGCGCCAGCAGGAGGGACAGGCGAGAGTCTGGGGCCAACGTCCTGACTTTC. It is translated as CASRRDRRESGANVLTF. This rearrangement joins TRBV5-1 to TRBJ2-6, with 8 bases lining up with TRBD1. Germline CDR1 SGHRS, CDR2 YFSETQ. The length of the CDR3 is 17 residues. With 5 bases clipped from V and 1 base from J, the junction kept 8 bases outside the gene matches.

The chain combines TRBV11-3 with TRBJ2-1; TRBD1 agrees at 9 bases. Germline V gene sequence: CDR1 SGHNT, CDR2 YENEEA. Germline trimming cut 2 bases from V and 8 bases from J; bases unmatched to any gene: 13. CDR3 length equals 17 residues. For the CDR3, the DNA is TGTGCCAGCAGCTTATACCGGGACAGGGAGATTATCGATGAGCAGTTCTTC. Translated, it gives CASSLYRDREIIDEQFF. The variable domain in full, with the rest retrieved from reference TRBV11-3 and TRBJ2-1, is EAGVVQSPRYKIIEKKQPVAFWCNPISGHNTLYWYLQNLGQGPELLIRYENEEAVDDSQLPKDRFSAERLKGVDSTLKIQPAELGDSAVYLCASSLYRDREIIDEQFFGPGTRLTVL.

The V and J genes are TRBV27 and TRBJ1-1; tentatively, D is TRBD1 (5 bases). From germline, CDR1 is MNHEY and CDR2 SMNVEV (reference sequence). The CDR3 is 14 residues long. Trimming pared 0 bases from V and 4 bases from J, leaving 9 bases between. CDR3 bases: TGTGCCAGCAGTTTATCCGGGGGGTTCACTGAAGCTTTCTTT. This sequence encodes CASSLSGGFTEAFF.

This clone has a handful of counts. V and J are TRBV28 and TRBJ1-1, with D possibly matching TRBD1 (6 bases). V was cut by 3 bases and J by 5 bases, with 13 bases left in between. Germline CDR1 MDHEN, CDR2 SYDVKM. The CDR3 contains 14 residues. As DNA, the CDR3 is TGTGCCAGCAGTTTCCTCAGGGGTGGTACTGAAGCTTTCTTT. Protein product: CASSFLRGGTEAFF.

The CDR3 reads CASSYSPQFNEQYF. For the CDR3, the DNA is TGTGCCAGCAGTTACAGCCCCCAATTTAACGAGCAGTACTTC. The gene calls are TRBV6-6 and TRBJ2-7; no reliable D call. The V end was cut by 2 bases, the J end by 5 bases, with 13 bases between. Per the germline V gene, CDR1 is MNHNY and CDR2 is SVGAGI (reference sequence). This CDR3 has 14 residues.